Sequencing of this T cell receptor beta chain was carried out in a study of cytomegalovirus exposure and HLA in healthy donors. As for the study in general: A previous analysis identified fewer than 130 million unique TCR beta sequences derived from 180 million or so T cells. The study, taken as a whole, reports: Reportedly, cytomegalovirus status was diagnosed with high sensitivity and specificity. Researchers catalogued some 160 TCR beta chains as cytomegalovirus-associated. In a later analysis, 15,000 to 20,000 TCR beta sequences were associated with HLA alleles at 0.05 false discovery rate.

As to this clone: Its antigen is currently unknown.

Researchers ran the PCR with 60 Vbeta and 13 Jbeta primers. Profiling relied on immunoSEQ multiplex PCR, and the TCRdb table lists in-frame clones only, not all of them. The sample has about 150,000 clones; 76% are singletons. The source is a male donor in good health and CMV-seronegative. Sequenced material: PBMCs.

CDR3: CASSLPGQGGTEAFF. The CDR3 DNA follows: TGTGCCAGCAGTTTACCCGGACAGGGGGGTACTGAAGCTTTCTTT. This chain uses TRBV28 with TRBJ1-1; TRBD1 matches 10 bases. J gave up 5 bases and V 2 bases, and 5 bases lay outside the gene matches. Germline values: CDR1 MDHEN, CDR2 SYDVKM. The CDR3 loop spans 15 amino acids.